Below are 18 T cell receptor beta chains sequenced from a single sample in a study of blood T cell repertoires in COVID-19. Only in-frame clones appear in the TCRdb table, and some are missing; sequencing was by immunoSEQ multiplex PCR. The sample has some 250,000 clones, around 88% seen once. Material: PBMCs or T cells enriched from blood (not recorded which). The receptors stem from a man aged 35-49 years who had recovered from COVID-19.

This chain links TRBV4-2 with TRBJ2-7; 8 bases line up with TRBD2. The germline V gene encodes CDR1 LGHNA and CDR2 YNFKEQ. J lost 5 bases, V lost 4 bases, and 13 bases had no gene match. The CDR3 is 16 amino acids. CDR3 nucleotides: TGTGCCAGCAGCCCAGAGGGACTAGTTATGTCTGACGAGCAGTACTTC. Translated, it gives CASSPEGLVMSDEQYF.

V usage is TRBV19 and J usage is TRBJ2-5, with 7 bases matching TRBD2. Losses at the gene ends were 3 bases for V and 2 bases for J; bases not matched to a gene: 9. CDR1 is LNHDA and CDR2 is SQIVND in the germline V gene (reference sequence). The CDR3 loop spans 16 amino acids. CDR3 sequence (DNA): TGTGCCAGTAGTATGAACGCGGGAGCCCCTCAAGAGACCCAGTACTTC. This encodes CASSMNAGAPQETQYF.

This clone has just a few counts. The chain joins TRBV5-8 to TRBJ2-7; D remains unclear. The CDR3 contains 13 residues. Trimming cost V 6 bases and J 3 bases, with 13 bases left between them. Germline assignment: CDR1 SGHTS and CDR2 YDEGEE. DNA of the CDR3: TGTGCCAGCAACCCCCAGATCCTCTACGAGCAGTACTTC. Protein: CASNPQILYEQYF.

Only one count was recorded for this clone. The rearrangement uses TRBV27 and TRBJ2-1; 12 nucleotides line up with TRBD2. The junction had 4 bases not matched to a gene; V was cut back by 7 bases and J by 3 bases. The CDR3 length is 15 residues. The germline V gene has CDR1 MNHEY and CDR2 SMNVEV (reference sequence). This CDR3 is CASNPTSGGYNEQFF. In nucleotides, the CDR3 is TGTGCCAGCAATCCGACTAGCGGGGGCTACAATGAGCAGTTCTTC.

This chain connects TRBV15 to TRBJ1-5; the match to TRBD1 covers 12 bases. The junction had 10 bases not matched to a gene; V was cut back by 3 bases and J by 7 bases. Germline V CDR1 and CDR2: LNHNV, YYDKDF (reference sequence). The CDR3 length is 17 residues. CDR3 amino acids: CATSSRRGQGARQPQHF. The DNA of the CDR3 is TGTGCCACCAGCAGCAGAAGGGGACAGGGGGCTAGACAGCCCCAGCATTTT. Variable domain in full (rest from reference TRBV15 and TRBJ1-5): DAMVIQNPRYQVTQFGKPVTLSCSQTLNHNVMYWYQQKSSQAPKLLFHYYDKDFNNEADTPDNFQSRRPNTSFCFLDIRSPGLGDTAMYLCATSSRRGQGARQPQHFGDGTRLSIL.

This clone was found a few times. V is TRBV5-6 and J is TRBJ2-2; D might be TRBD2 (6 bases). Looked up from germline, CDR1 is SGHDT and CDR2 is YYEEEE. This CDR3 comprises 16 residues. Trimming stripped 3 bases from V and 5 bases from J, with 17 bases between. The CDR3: CASSSDGGGWTGELFF. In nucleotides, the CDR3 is TGTGCCAGCAGCTCGGACGGTGGGGGGTGGACCGGGGAGCTGTTTTTT.

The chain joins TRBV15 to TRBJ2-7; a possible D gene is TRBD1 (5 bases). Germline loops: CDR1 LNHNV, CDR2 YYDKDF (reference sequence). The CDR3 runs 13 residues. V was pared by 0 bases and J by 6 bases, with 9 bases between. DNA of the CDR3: TGTGCCACCAGCAGAGATTTTAGGGGCGAGCAGTACTTC. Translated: CATSRDFRGEQYF.

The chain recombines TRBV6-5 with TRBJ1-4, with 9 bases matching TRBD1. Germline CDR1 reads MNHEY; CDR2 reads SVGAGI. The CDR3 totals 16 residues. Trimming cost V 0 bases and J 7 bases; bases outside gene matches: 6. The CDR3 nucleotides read TGTGCCAGCAGTTACTCTCCCGGGACAGGGACTGAAAAACTGTTTTTT. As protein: CASSYSPGTGTEKLFF.

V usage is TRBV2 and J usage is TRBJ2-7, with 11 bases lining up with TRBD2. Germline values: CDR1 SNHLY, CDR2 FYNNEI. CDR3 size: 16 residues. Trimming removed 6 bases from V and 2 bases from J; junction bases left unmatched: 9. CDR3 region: CASSPGLAEATYEQYF. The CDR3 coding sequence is TGTGCCAGCAGCCCGGGACTAGCGGAGGCGACCTACGAGCAGTACTTC.

This chain's CDR3 is CASTSARGLNEQFF. The CDR3 DNA reads as TGTGCCAGCACCTCAGCGAGGGGACTCAATGAGCAGTTCTTC. The chain has TRBV13 and TRBJ2-1; D possibly corresponds to TRBD2 (6 bases). This CDR3 has 14 amino acids. Germline CDR1 is PRHDT and CDR2 is FYEKMQ (reference sequence). V was cut by 7 bases and J by 6 bases, with 16 bases left in between.

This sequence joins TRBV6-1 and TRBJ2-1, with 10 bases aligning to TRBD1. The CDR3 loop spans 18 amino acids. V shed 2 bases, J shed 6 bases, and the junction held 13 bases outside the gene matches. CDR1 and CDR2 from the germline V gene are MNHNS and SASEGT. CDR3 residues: CASSEIWALGQGSNEQFF. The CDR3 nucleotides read TGTGCCAGCAGTGAAATATGGGCGTTGGGACAGGGGAGCAATGAGCAGTTCTTC.

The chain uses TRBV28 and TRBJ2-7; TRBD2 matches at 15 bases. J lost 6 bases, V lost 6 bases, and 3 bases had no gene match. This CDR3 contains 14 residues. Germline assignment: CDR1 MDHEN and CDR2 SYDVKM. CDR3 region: CASRGTSGRIEQYF. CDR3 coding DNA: TGTGCCAGCAGAGGGACTAGCGGGAGGATCGAGCAGTACTTC.

The CDR3 spells CASSSRQGDSPLHF. CDR3 sequence (DNA): TGTGCCAGCAGTTCCAGACAGGGGGATTCACCCCTCCACTTT. V is TRBV6-5 and J is TRBJ1-6, with 9 nucleotides matching TRBD1. With 4 bases clipped from V and 8 bases from J, the junction kept 3 bases outside the gene matches. There are 14 residues in the CDR3. The germline CDR1 and CDR2 sequences are MNHEY and SVGAGI.

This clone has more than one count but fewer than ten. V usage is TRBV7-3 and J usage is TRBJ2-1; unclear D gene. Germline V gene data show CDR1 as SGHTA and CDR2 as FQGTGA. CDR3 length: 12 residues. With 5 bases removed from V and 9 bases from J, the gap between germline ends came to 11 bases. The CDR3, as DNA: TGTGCCAGCAGCCCCGGGTATTCTGAGCAGTTCTTC. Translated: CASSPGYSEQFF.

The CDR3 DNA sequence: TGCGCCAGCAGCCCCCGCGCGGGATACCAAAACATTCAGTACTTC. Its protein is CASSPRAGYQNIQYF. The chain carries TRBV4-3 and TRBJ2-4, with a tentative D call TRBD2 (6 bases). Looked up from germline, CDR1 is LGHNA and CDR2 is YSLEER. The CDR3 is 15 amino acids. V was trimmed by 4 bases and J by 5 bases, leaving 15 bases between them.

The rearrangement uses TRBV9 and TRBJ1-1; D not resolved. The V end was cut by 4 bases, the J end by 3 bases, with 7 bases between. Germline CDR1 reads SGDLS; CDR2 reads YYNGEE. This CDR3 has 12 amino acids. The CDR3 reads CASSPADTEAFF. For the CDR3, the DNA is TGTGCCAGCAGCCCAGCGGACACTGAAGCTTTCTTT.

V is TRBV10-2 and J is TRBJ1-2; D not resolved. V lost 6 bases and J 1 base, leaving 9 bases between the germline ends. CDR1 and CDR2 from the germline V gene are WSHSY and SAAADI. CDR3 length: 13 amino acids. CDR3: CASSGLINYGYTF. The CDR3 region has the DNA TGCGCCAGCAGCGGACTGATTAACTATGGCTACACCTTC.

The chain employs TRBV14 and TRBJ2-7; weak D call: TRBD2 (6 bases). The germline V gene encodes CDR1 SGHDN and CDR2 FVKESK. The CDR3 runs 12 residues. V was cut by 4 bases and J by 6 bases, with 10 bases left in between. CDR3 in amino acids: CASSLMEGEQYF. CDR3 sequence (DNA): TGTGCCAGCAGCCTCATGGAGGGCGAGCAGTACTTC.